Listed here are 10 T cell receptor beta chains from one sample, sequenced in a study of graft-versus-host responses after intestinal transplantation. Their target antigens are unknown. This table comes from immunoSEQ multiplex PCR, and its TCRdb copy is limited to in-frame clones, with some not included. The repertoire has under 85,000 clones, 90% of them found once; the top ten carry about 1.3%. The sequencing used unstimulated CD8+ T cells sorted from spleen or lymph node cells, collected before intestinal transplant. Every receptor here comes from a human donor who received an intestinal transplant.

This chain connects TRBV29-1 to TRBJ1-3; D remains ambiguous. This CDR3 comprises 15 residues. Trimming removed 1 base at V and 4 bases at J, with 14 bases between. The germline V gene encodes CDR1 SQVTM and CDR2 ANQGSEA. DNA of the CDR3: TGCAGCGTTGAAGTTTGGGCATTAGGAGGAAACACCATATATTTT. Protein: CSVEVWALGGNTIYF. Drawing the rest from reference TRBV29-1 and TRBJ1-3, the complete variable domain is SAVISQKPSRDICQRGTSLTIQCQVDSQVTMMFWYRQQPGQSLTLIATANQGSEATYESGFVIDKFPISRPNLTFSTLTVSNMSPEDSSIYLCSVEVWALGGNTIYFGEGSWLTVV.

The chain uses TRBV7-6 and TRBJ2-3; D is unresolved. This CDR3 has 13 amino acids. Looked up from germline, CDR1 is SGHVS and CDR2 is FNYEAQ. Trimming pared 2 bases from V and 3 bases from J, leaving 6 bases between. As DNA, the CDR3 is TGTGCCAGCAGCTTATTTTCGACAGATACGCAGTATTTT. Its protein product is CASSLFSTDTQYF.

J is TRBJ2-7 and V is TRBV13, with 8 bases fitting TRBD2. CDR1 is PRHDT and CDR2 is FYEKMQ in the germline V gene (reference sequence). CDR3 length: 14 residues. The V gene end was trimmed by 5 bases and the J gene end by 3 bases; junction bases not matched to a gene: 6. The CDR3 region is CASSPGLAGYEQYF. Here the CDR3 DNA reads TGTGCCAGCAGCCCCGGACTAGCTGGCTACGAGCAGTACTTC.

The chain links TRBV5-5 to TRBJ2-7; D unresolved. The CDR3 runs 14 residues. V lost 0 bases to trimming and J lost 0 bases, with 7 bases between them. The germline V gene encodes CDR1 SGHKS and CDR2 YYEKEE (reference sequence). The CDR3 region is CASSLVPGSYEQYF. The DNA of the CDR3 is TGTGCCAGCAGCTTGGTTCCGGGCTCCTACGAGCAGTACTTC.

The V and J genes are TRBV19 and TRBJ1-2, with 7 nucleotides matching TRBD1. The CDR3 contains 14 residues. V gave up 1 base and J gave up 5 bases; unmatched junction bases: 4. The germline V gene encodes CDR1 LNHDA and CDR2 SQIVND (reference sequence). The CDR3 is CASSIGDRNYGYTF. In DNA form, the CDR3 reads TGTGCCAGTAGTATAGGGGACAGAAATTATGGCTACACCTTC.

V is TRBV9 and J is TRBJ1-1; 9 nucleotides line up with TRBD1. Per the germline V gene, CDR1 is SGDLS and CDR2 is YYNGEE. CDR3 length: 15 residues. The V segment lost 0 bases and the J segment 6 bases; nucleotides outside the gene matches: 6. The CDR3 coding sequence is TGTGCCAGCAGCGTAGAGCTGGGACAGGGATCTGAAGCTTTCTTT. Translating gives CASSVELGQGSEAFF.

The J gene is TRBJ1-6, the V gene TRBV9; 7 nucleotides agree with TRBD1. Germline V CDR1 and CDR2: SGDLS, YYNGEE. Trimming removed 4 bases from V and 6 bases from J; junction bases left unmatched: 10. CDR3 length: 16 amino acids. The CDR3 reads CASSHRQGEGNSPLHF. In DNA form, the CDR3 reads TGTGCCAGCAGCCACCGACAGGGAGAGGGTAATTCACCCCTCCACTTT.

The chain carries TRBV4-1 and TRBJ1-1, with a possible D match to TRBD1 (5 bases). The CDR3 spans 12 residues. Germline lookup yields CDR1 MGHRA and CDR2 YSYEKL. V was trimmed by 4 bases and J by 8 bases, leaving 11 bases between them. The CDR3 sequence is CASSPGGREAFF. CDR3 bases: TGCGCCAGCAGCCCCGGGGGGAGAGAAGCTTTCTTT.

The genes are TRBV11-2 and TRBJ2-1; D unclear. Trimming removed 1 base from V and 8 bases from J, with 6 bases in between. CDR3 length: 12 residues. Germline V lookup: CDR1 SGHAT, CDR2 FQNNGV. The CDR3 nucleotides are TGTGCCAGCAGCTTAGGTGGGCATGAGCAGTTCTTC. Protein sequence: CASSLGGHEQFF.

The chain employs TRBV14 and TRBJ2-3; maybe TRBD2 (5 bases). CDR3 length equals 15 residues. Germline CDR1 reads SGHDN; CDR2 reads FVKESK. V was cut by 1 base and J by 10 bases, with 18 bases left in between. The CDR3 coding sequence is TGTGCCAGCAGCCAAGTCGGGAATAGACTCGATTCGCAGTATTTT. As protein: CASSQVGNRLDSQYF. The full variable domain, with the rest looked up from reference TRBV14 and TRBJ2-3, is EAGVTQFPSHSVIEKGQTVTLRCDPISGHDNLYWYRRVMGKEIKFLLHFVKESKQDESGMPNNRFLAERTGGTYSTLKVQPAELEDSGVYFCASSQVGNRLDSQYFGPGTRLTVL.